Each of the 29 T cell receptor beta chains below was sequenced from the same sample in a study of tumor-infiltrating lymphocytes in localized non-small cell lung cancer. Using immunoSEQ multiplex PCR, the repertoire was profiled, and TCRdb retains in-frame clones only, with some absent. The data show about 16,000 clones, approximately 70% seen once. The sample consisted of lung tumor tissue. Every receptor here comes from a human donor with non-small cell lung cancer.

By share, this clone ranks as medium-sized. The J gene is TRBJ2-2, the V gene TRBV5-6, with TRBD1 matching over 7 bases. The CDR3 contains 15 residues. CDR1 and CDR2 (germline): SGHDT, YYEEEE. V gave up 0 bases and J gave up 3 bases; unmatched junction bases: 2. Here the CDR3 reads CASSLVQGDTGELFF. The CDR3 DNA follows: TGTGCCAGCAGCTTGGTTCAGGGGGACACCGGGGAGCTGTTTTTT. Supplemented by reference TRBV5-6 and TRBJ2-2, the full variable domain reads DAGVTQSPTHLIKTRGQQVTLRCSPKSGHDTVSWYQQALGQGPQFIFQYYEEEERQRGNFPDRFSGHQFPNYSSELNVNALLLGDSALYLCASSLVQGDTGELFFGEGSRLTVL.

The chain links TRBV7-2 to TRBJ1-5; a weak D match, TRBD1 (5 bases). The germline V gene has CDR1 SGHTA and CDR2 FQGNSA. CDR3 size: 14 residues. V was cut by 5 bases and J by 3 bases, with 11 bases left in between. CDR3 loop: CASSPGRPNQPQHF. CDR3 nucleotides: TGTGCCAGCAGCCCGGGACGGCCCAATCAGCCCCAGCATTTT.

V gene TRBV19 combines with J gene TRBJ1-6, with unresolved D. V was clipped by 4 bases and J by 7 bases, with 5 bases between them. CDR3 length: 12 residues. The germline V gene has CDR1 LNHDA and CDR2 SQIVND (reference sequence). The CDR3 loop reads CASSNWNSPLHF. CDR3 DNA: TGTGCCAGTAGTAACTGGAATTCACCCCTCCACTTT.

The chain joins TRBV2 to TRBJ2-1; D perhaps matches TRBD1 (6 bases). CDR1 is SNHLY and CDR2 is FYNNEI in the germline V gene. This CDR3 is built from 15 residues. Trimming took off 2 bases at V and 7 bases at J, with 15 bases between the two ends. CDR3 residues: CASSEITGKNNEQFF. CDR3 DNA: TGTGCCAGCAGTGAAATCACAGGGAAGAATAATGAGCAGTTCTTC. The variable domain in full, with the rest retrieved from reference TRBV2 and TRBJ2-1, is EPEVTQTPSHQVTQMGQEVILRCVPISNHLYFYWYRQILGQKVEFLVSFYNNEISEKSEIFDDQFSVERPDGSNFTLKIRSTKLEDSAMYFCASSEITGKNNEQFFGPGTRLTVL.

There are a few counts of this clone. The rearrangement uses TRBV19 and TRBJ1-5; 7 bases align to TRBD1. This CDR3 is 13 amino acids long. Germline lookup yields CDR1 LNHDA and CDR2 SQIVND (reference sequence). The V gene end was trimmed by 10 bases and the J gene end by 3 bases; junction bases not matched to a gene: 6. CDR3 residues: CATTGDYNQPQHF. CDR3 nucleotide sequence: TGTGCCACAACAGGGGACTACAATCAGCCCCAGCATTTT.

The chain is built from TRBV5-1 and TRBJ2-7, with 7 bases lining up with TRBD2. J gave up 2 bases and V 0 bases, and 8 bases lay outside the gene matches. This CDR3 region has 16 residues. Germline lookup yields CDR1 SGHRS and CDR2 YFSETQ. Written as DNA, the CDR3 is TGCGCCAGCAGCTTGGCCTGGACTAGACCGCCCTACGAGCAGTACTTC. Its translation: CASSLAWTRPPYEQYF. Drawing the rest from reference TRBV5-1 and TRBJ2-7, the complete variable domain is KAGVTQTPRYLIKTRGQQVTLSCSPISGHRSVSWYQQTPGQGLQFLFEYFSETQRNKGNFPGRFSGRQFSNSRSEMNVSTLELGDSALYLCASSLAWTRPPYEQYFGPGTRLTVT.

This chain joins TRBV19 and TRBJ1-5; tentative D call: TRBD1 (6 bases). Per germline, CDR1 LNHDA and CDR2 SQIVND (reference sequence). Trimming removed 0 bases from V and 7 bases from J, with 13 bases in between. The CDR3 has 15 amino acids. The CDR3 nucleotides read TGTGCCAGTAGTATAGACAGGGGACAATCGCAGCCCCAGCATTTT. This gives the protein CASSIDRGQSQPQHF.

As DNA, the CDR3 is TGTGCCAGCAGCTTGGTCATGAACACTGAAGCTTTCTTT. It translates to CASSLVMNTEAFF. The gene calls are TRBV5-6 and TRBJ1-1; no firm D call. The CDR3 loop spans 13 amino acids. CDR1 and CDR2 (germline): SGHDT, YYEEEE. Trimming removed 0 bases from V and 0 bases from J, with 3 bases in between.

The chain has TRBV19 and TRBJ1-5; no definite D call. Trimming pared 2 bases from V and 4 bases from J, leaving 6 bases between. The CDR3 has 13 residues. In germline, CDR1 is LNHDA, CDR2 SQIVND (reference sequence). CDR3 coding DNA: TGTGCCAGTAGTATACAGAAAAATCAGCCCCAGCATTTT. It translates to CASSIQKNQPQHF.

This clone was detected once. The chain recombines TRBV19 with TRBJ2-2, with 8 bases lining up with TRBD1. The CDR3 consists of 15 residues. CDR1 and CDR2 from the germline V gene are LNHDA and SQIVND (reference sequence). V trimming: 6 bases; J trimming: 4 bases; junction bases outside the gene matches: 7. The CDR3 DNA follows: TGTGCCAGTAGCAAGCGACAGGGGAGCACCGGGGAGCTGTTTTTT. This sequence encodes CASSKRQGSTGELFF.

The V gene is TRBV7-8, the J gene TRBJ2-7; 11 positions agree with TRBD2. V dropped 1 base and J dropped 6; count of bases not matched to a gene: 14. The CDR3 consists of 18 residues. CDR1 is SGHVS, CDR2 FQNEAQ, per germline. The chain's CDR3 is CASSLGGRASGRTGEQYF. As DNA, the CDR3 is TGTGCCAGCAGCTTAGGGGGTCGCGCTAGCGGGAGGACAGGCGAGCAGTACTTC.

This clone was picked up a small number of times. This sequence joins TRBV10-3 and TRBJ2-1, with D uncertain. V was cut by 2 bases and J by 2 bases, with 13 bases left in between. The CDR3 is 16 amino acids. Germline assignment: CDR1 ENHRY and CDR2 SYGVKD. CDR3 sequence: CAISEVPDVTYNEQFF. The CDR3 region has the DNA TGTGCCATCAGTGAGGTCCCGGACGTAACCTACAATGAGCAGTTCTTC.

This clone is large by share. The chain carries TRBV5-8 and TRBJ2-3; 13 bases fit TRBD2. Germline lookup yields CDR1 SGHTS and CDR2 YDEGEE. The ends lost 4 bases at V and 6 bases at J; junction bases unmatched: 8. The CDR3 covers 16 residues. The DNA of the CDR3 is TGTGCCAGCAGCCTCGGGACTAGCGGGACTTACGATACGCAGTATTTT. Its translation is CASSLGTSGTYDTQYF.

The CDR3 spells CASSSLGATNEKLFF. The CDR3 region has the DNA TGTGCCAGCTCCTCTCTGGGGGCAACTAATGAAAAACTGTTTTTT. The chain links TRBV28 to TRBJ1-4; TRBD1 is a possible D gene (5 bases). Germline CDR1 reads MDHEN; CDR2 reads SYDVKM. With 8 bases removed from V and 0 bases from J, the gap between germline ends came to 13 bases. This CDR3 has 15 residues. Complete variable domain (other parts from reference TRBV28 and TRBJ1-4): DVKVTQSSRYLVKRTGEKVFLECVQDMDHENMFWYRQDPGLGLRLIYFSYDVKMKEKGDIPEGYSVSREKKERFSLILESASTNQTSMYLCASSSLGATNEKLFFGSGTQLSVL.

The genes are TRBV2 and TRBJ1-2; 8 nucleotides agree with TRBD1. The V gene's germline CDR1 is SNHLY and CDR2 FYNNEI. This CDR3 contains 14 residues. The trim removed 2 bases at V and 7 bases at J, leaving 6 bases unmatched. For the CDR3, the DNA is TGTGCCAGCAGTGAAAGGCCCGGACAGGGTGGCTACACCTTC. It yields the protein CASSERPGQGGYTF.

The CDR3 here is CASSLAEGPSTDTQYF. The CDR3 region has the DNA TGCGCCAGCAGCTTGGCGGAAGGGCCCAGCACAGATACGCAGTATTTT. This rearrangement joins TRBV5-1 to TRBJ2-3; D gene uncertain. V was pared by 0 bases and J by 0 bases, with 11 bases between. CDR1 SGHRS and CDR2 YFSETQ come from the germline V gene. This CDR3 has 16 residues.

In its sample, this clone was seen a few times. CDR3 bases: TGTGCCAGCAGTTTGGGACTGATGAACACTGAAGCTTTCTTT. Its translation is CASSLGLMNTEAFF. V is TRBV27 and J is TRBJ1-1, with TRBD1 as a possible D gene (5 bases). The CDR3 totals 14 residues. Germline CDR1 and CDR2: MNHEY and SMNVEV (reference sequence). V gave up 3 bases and J gave up 0 bases, with 8 bases separating them.

For the CDR3, the DNA is TGTGCCAGCAGTCGTTTTAGCGGAGGGGGCGGGGAGCAGTACTTC. Its protein product is CASSRFSGGGGEQYF. This chain uses TRBV28 with TRBJ2-7, with D possibly matching TRBD1 (7 bases). CDR3 length: 15 amino acids. Trimming stripped 5 bases from V and 7 bases from J, with 21 bases between. Germline assignment: CDR1 MDHEN and CDR2 SYDVKM.

This clone was detected only once. CDR3 loop: CASSLGGRYTGELFF. The CDR3 DNA sequence: TGTGCCAGCAGCTTAGGCGGGAGGTACACCGGGGAGCTGTTTTTT. The J gene is TRBJ2-2, the V gene TRBV11-3; 8 bases fit TRBD2. Trimming took 1 base from V and 3 from J; bases not matched to a gene: 1. Germline CDR1 and CDR2: SGHNT and YENEEA. The CDR3 loop spans 15 amino acids.

The rearrangement links TRBV28 to TRBJ1-5, with TRBD1 matching over 8 bases. Germline CDR1 and CDR2: MDHEN and SYDVKM. After removal of 3 bases from V and 0 bases from J, the junction contained 7 bases not matched to a gene. This CDR3 is built from 17 residues. The CDR3 DNA reads TGTGCCAGCAGTTTGTACAGGGGGTCATATAGCAATCAGCCCCAGCATTTT. It encodes CASSLYRGSYSNQPQHF.

This rearrangement joins TRBV10-1 to TRBJ2-1; 13 positions match TRBD2. The CDR3 extends over 15 amino acids. Germline-derived CDR1 and CDR2 are WNHNN and SYGVQD (reference sequence). Trimming at V came to 6 bases and at J to 5 bases, leaving 4 bases not matched to a gene. This CDR3 reads CASRPGTSGNNEQFF. CDR3 coding DNA: TGCGCCAGCAGACCTGGGACTAGCGGGAACAATGAGCAGTTCTTC.

The sample holds one count of this clone. This chain connects TRBV10-3 to TRBJ2-1; TRBD2 agrees at 12 bases. Germline loops: CDR1 ENHRY, CDR2 SYGVKD. V dropped 4 bases and J dropped 4; count of bases not matched to a gene: 5. This CDR3 contains 16 residues. Here the CDR3 reads CAISANLAGGYNEQFF. The CDR3 DNA reads as TGTGCCATCAGTGCAAATCTAGCGGGAGGGTACAATGAGCAGTTCTTC.

There are a few counts of this clone. The CDR3 here is CATSGSLLGYYEQYF. Here the CDR3 DNA reads TGTGCCACCAGCGGCAGCCTTCTAGGGTACTACGAGCAGTACTTC. The V call is TRBV15, the J call TRBJ2-7; D gene unclear. The CDR3 has 15 residues. V lost 5 bases and J lost 3, with 17 bases in between. Germline V gives CDR1 LNHNV, CDR2 YYDKDF (reference sequence).

The CDR3 DNA follows: TGCGCCAGCGCTACCAGCGGGAGGACAAGCGAGCAGTACTTC. Protein product: CASATSGRTSEQYF. The chain carries TRBV5-1 and TRBJ2-7; 9 nucleotides agree with TRBD2. With V trimmed by 7 bases and J by 6 bases, 11 bases remained unmatched. CDR3 length: 14 amino acids. Germline CDR1 SGHRS, CDR2 YFSETQ.

The J gene is TRBJ2-7, the V gene TRBV5-1, with TRBD2 as a possible D gene (8 bases). This CDR3 is 18 amino acids long. V was cut by 0 bases and J by 2 bases, with 21 bases left in between. Germline-derived CDR1 and CDR2 are SGHRS and YFSETQ. CDR3 DNA sequence: TGCGCCAGCAGCTTGGACAGGGGCGGGAGGATTTTGGCCTACGAGCAGTACTTC. It yields the protein CASSLDRGGRILAYEQYF.

This clone has a handful of counts. The V gene is TRBV18, the J gene TRBJ1-1; no firm D call. CDR3 length: 14 amino acids. V shed 3 bases and J shed 3 bases, with 11 bases lying between them. The germline gives CDR1 KGHSH, CDR2 LQKENI. The CDR3 loop reads CASSPWGFDTEAFF. The CDR3 DNA is TGTGCCAGCTCACCTTGGGGTTTCGACACTGAAGCTTTCTTT.

This chain uses TRBV28 with TRBJ1-1, with D maybe TRBD1 (5 bases). The CDR3 has 15 amino acids. Germline loops: CDR1 MDHEN, CDR2 SYDVKM. The V gene lost 6 bases and the J gene lost 1 base, with 15 bases spanning the gap. The CDR3 DNA reads TGTGCCAGCAGCGGAGGGACGGCCAAGAACACTGAAGCTTTCTTT. Translating gives CASSGGTAKNTEAFF.

The chain combines TRBV6-6 with TRBJ1-3, with D uncertain. Germline-derived CDR1 and CDR2 are MNHNY and SVGAGI (reference sequence). The CDR3 covers 14 residues. Trimming cost V 2 bases and J 4 bases, with 9 bases left between them. The CDR3 DNA reads TGTGCCAGCAGTTACAGCACGGCCGGAAACACCATATATTTT. It yields the protein CASSYSTAGNTIYF.

The rearrangement joins TRBV11-3 to TRBJ2-3; 10 bases align to TRBD2. Germline V gene lookup returns CDR1 SGHNT and CDR2 YENEEA. V gave up 4 bases and J gave up 4 bases; unmatched junction bases: 8. This CDR3 spans 16 amino acids. The CDR3, as DNA: TGTGCCAGCAGCTCGGCTAGCGGGGGTCGGTCAGATACGCAGTATTTT. Protein product: CASSSASGGRSDTQYF.